A selection of T cell receptor beta chains follows, all from one sample in a study of blood T cell repertoires in COVID-19. The repertoire was sequenced with immunoSEQ multiplex PCR; TCRdb's copy has only in-frame clones and lacks some. The profile covers 45,000 or so clones, with around 87% appearing a single time and less than 5.5% taken by the ten largest. Material for sequencing was peripheral blood. The receptors shown here come from a middle-aged man with active COVID-19. The CDR3 runs from the conserved cysteine through the conserved F or W. A D gene is named only where the DNA matches it firmly. Clone size is shown for a subset of rows, as once, few, many or a class of expanded clone.

size: .
V: TRBV15
J: TRBJ2-1
D: .
DNA: TGTGCCACCAGTGATATTGGGCGGGCCTCCTACAATGAGCAGTTCTTC
CDR3: CATSDIGRASYNEQFF

size: .
V: TRBV4-2
J: TRBJ1-2
D: TRBD1
DNA: TGTGCCAGCAGCCCCACAAGGGACAGGGCGTTTAGCTATGGCTACACCTTC
CDR3: CASSPTRDRAFSYGYTF

size: .
V: TRBV19
J: TRBJ2-2
D: TRBD1
DNA: TGTGCCAGTAGTCCCCCGGGACAGGGTAGTGACACCGGGGAGCTGTTTTTT
CDR3: CASSPPGQGSDTGELFF

size: once
V: TRBV5-1
J: TRBJ2-7
D: TRBD1
DNA: TGCGCCAGCAGCATGGACAGGGGGATTAGCTACGAGCAGTACTTC
CDR3: CASSMDRGISYEQYF

size: .
V: TRBV28
J: TRBJ2-7
D: .
DNA: TGTGCCAGCAGCCGACTGAGGTTGGCCTACGAGCAGTACTTC
CDR3: CASSRLRLAYEQYF

size: .
V: TRBV29-1
J: TRBJ2-1
D: .
DNA: TGCAGCGTTGAAGATCCACCGGGAGTTGACCACAATGAGCAGTTCTTC
CDR3: CSVEDPPGVDHNEQFF

size: .
V: TRBV27
J: TRBJ1-5
D: TRBD1
DNA: TGTGCCAGCAGTTTCCGGGTTGGACAGGGAAGGCAGCCCCAGCATTTT
CDR3: CASSFRVGQGRQPQHF

size: .
V: TRBV4-1
J: TRBJ2-3
D: TRBD1
DNA: TGCGCCAGCAGCCAAGCTGCGACAGGGGGAACAGATACGCAGTATTTT
CDR3: CASSQAATGGTDTQYF

size: .
V: TRBV28
J: TRBJ2-3
D: TRBD1
DNA: TGTGCCAGCAGTTTTCGCCCGGGGACAGGGCGTTACAGAACTAGCACAGATACGCAGTATTTT
CDR3: CASSFRPGTGRYRTSTDTQYF

size: .
V: TRBV19
J: TRBJ1-2
D: TRBD1
DNA: TGTGCCACAGGGGGGTGGAATGGCTACACCTTC
CDR3: CATGGWNGYTF

size: once
V: TRBV6-2/TRBV6-3
J: TRBJ2-5
D: TRBD2
DNA: TGTGCCAGCAGTTACGAGGCTAGCGGGAGGCGGCAAGAGACCCAGTACTTC
CDR3: CASSYEASGRRQETQYF

size: .
V: TRBV6-6
J: TRBJ1-4
D: .
DNA: TGTGCCAGCAGTGAGTTCCACTACTATGAAAAACTGTTTTTT
CDR3: CASSEFHYYEKLFF

size: .
V: TRBV11-2
J: TRBJ2-7
D: TRBD1
DNA: TGTGCCAGCAGCGGGAACAGGGGCGAGCAGTACTTC
CDR3: CASSGNRGEQYF

size: .
V: TRBV9
J: TRBJ1-5
D: .
DNA: TGTGCCAGCAGCGCTAACCCTGGACTGAATCAGCCCCAGCATTTT
CDR3: CASSANPGLNQPQHF

size: .
V: TRBV18
J: TRBJ2-7
D: TRBD1
DNA: TGTGCCAGCTCACCCCCGGGACAGGTCTCCTACGAGCAGTACTTC
CDR3: CASSPPGQVSYEQYF

size: .
V: TRBV29-1
J: TRBJ2-3
D: .
DNA: TGCAGCGTTGAAGGCGGGGAGGGGACAAACCCCGGGGATACGCAGTATTTT
CDR3: CSVEGGEGTNPGDTQYF

size: .
V: TRBV7-8
J: TRBJ2-5
D: TRBD1
DNA: TGTGCCAGCAGCTTAGCCGCGGGACAGGGGGCCGGAGAGACCCAGTACTTC
CDR3: CASSLAAGQGAGETQYF

size: .
V: TRBV15
J: TRBJ1-2
D: TRBD1
DNA: TGTGCCACCAGCAGAGGAGACAGGGGTCATGGCTACACCTTC
CDR3: CATSRGDRGHGYTF

size: .
V: TRBV15
J: TRBJ1-4
D: TRBD1
DNA: TGTGCCACCAGCGACCCCAATCCCGGGACAGGGGAGGCAACTAATGAAAAACTGTTTTTT
CDR3: CATSDPNPGTGEATNEKLFF

size: .
V: TRBV7-3
J: TRBJ2-1
D: .
DNA: TGTGCCAGCAGCCCTACAGGGAATGAGCAGTTCTTC
CDR3: CASSPTGNEQFF

size: few
V: TRBV9
J: TRBJ2-1
D: TRBD2
DNA: TGTGCCAGCAGCGCGATAGCGGGAGGGGGCGATGAGCAGTTCTTC
CDR3: CASSAIAGGGDEQFF

size: few
V: TRBV6-5
J: TRBJ1-5
D: .
DNA: TGTGCCAGCACACAGGGTCGACTAAGCAATCAGCCCCAGCATTTT
CDR3: CASTQGRLSNQPQHF

size: .
V: TRBV7-6
J: TRBJ2-2
D: .
DNA: TGTGCCAGCAGCTTATTTCGGGAAACCGGGGAGCTGTTTTTT
CDR3: CASSLFRETGELFF

size: few
V: TRBV11-2
J: TRBJ2-6
D: TRBD1
DNA: TGTGCCAGCAGCTTTGGACAGGGGTTGACTGGGGCCAACGTCCTGACTTTC
CDR3: CASSFGQGLTGANVLTF

size: .
V: TRBV10-1
J: TRBJ2-7
D: .
DNA: TGCGCCAGCTGCCCCCCGGGCAGGCGAACAGGAAGGCAAACCTACGAGCAGTACTTC
CDR3: CASCPPGRRTGRQTYEQYF